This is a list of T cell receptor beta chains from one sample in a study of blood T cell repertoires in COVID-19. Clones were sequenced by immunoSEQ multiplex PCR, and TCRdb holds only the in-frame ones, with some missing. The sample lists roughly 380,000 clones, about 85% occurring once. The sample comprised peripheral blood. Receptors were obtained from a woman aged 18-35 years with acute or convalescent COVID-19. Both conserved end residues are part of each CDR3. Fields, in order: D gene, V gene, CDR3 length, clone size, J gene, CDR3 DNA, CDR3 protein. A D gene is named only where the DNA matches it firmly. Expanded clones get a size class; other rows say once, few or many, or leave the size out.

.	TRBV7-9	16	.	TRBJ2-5	TGTGCCAGCAGCTTAGCCCGGGGGGCCATCCAAGAGACCCAGTACTTC	CASSLARGAIQETQYF
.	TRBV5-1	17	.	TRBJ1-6	TGCGCCAGCAGCTTGGCCGGCGTGACAGCCGCAAATTCACCCCTCCACTTT	CASSLAGVTAANSPLHF
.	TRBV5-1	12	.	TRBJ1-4	TGCGCCAGCGGAACAGGGTCTGAAAAACTGTTTTTT	CASGTGSEKLFF
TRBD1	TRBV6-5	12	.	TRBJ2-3	TGTGCCAGCAGCCCGGACAGGGATACGCAGTATTTT	CASSPDRDTQYF
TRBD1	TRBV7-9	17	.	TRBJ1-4	TGTGCCAGCAGCGATGGGACAGGGGGGACAACTAATGAAAAACTGTTTTTT	CASSDGTGGTTNEKLFF
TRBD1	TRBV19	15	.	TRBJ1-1	TGTGCCAGTAGCCTAGGACAGGGAAGGGGCACTGAAGCTTTCTTT	CASSLGQGRGTEAFF
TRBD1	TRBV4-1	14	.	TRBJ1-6	TGCGCCAGCAGAGGGGTAGGGGGCGGTTCACCCCTCCACTTT	CASRGVGGGSPLHF
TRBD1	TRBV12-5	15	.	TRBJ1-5	TGTGCTAGTGGTTCGTCGACAGGGGGCAATCAGCCCCAGCATTTT	CASGSSTGGNQPQHF
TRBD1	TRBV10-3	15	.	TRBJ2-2	TGTGCCATCAGTGGGACAGGGGGCAGGTCCGGGGAGCTGTTTTTT	CAISGTGGRSGELFF
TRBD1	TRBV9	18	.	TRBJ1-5	TGTGCCAGCAGCGGCATACGAAGGGACAGGGAACGCAATCAGCCCCAGCATTTT	CASSGIRRDRERNQPQHF
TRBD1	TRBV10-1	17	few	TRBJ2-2	TGCGCCAGCAGTGATGCCCCAGGGGGCGCGAGCACCGGGGAGCTGTTTTTT	CASSDAPGGASTGELFF
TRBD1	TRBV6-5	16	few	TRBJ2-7	TGTGCCAGCAGTTACCCGCTTGAACAGGGGGCCTACGAGCAGTACTTC	CASSYPLEQGAYEQYF
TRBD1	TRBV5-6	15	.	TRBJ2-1	TGTGCCAGCAGCAAAACCGGGACAGAGCACAATGAGCAGTTCTTC	CASSKTGTEHNEQFF
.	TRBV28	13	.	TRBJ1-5	TGTGCCAGCAGTCCCCCCCAGTGGCAGCCCCAGCATTTT	CASSPPQWQPQHF
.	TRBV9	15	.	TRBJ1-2	TGTGCCAGCAGCGAAGGGGAATCTCCTAGCTATGGCTACACCTTC	CASSEGESPSYGYTF
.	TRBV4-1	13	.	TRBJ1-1	TGCGCCAGCAGCCAAGATGGGGGGACTGAAGCTTTCTTT	CASSQDGGTEAFF
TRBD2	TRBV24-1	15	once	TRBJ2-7	TGTGCCACCAGTGATTTTACTAGCGGGAGCTACGAGCAGTACTTC	CATSDFTSGSYEQYF
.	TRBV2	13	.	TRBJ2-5	TGTGCCAGCAGCGCCCGGAGTAGCGAGACCCAGTACTTC	CASSARSSETQYF
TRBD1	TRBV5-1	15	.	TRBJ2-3	TGCGCCAGCAGCTTGGGGGACAGGTCCGTGGATACGCAGTATTTT	CASSLGDRSVDTQYF
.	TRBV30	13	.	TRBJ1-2	TGTGCCTGGAGTCGACCGGGGGGGCGAGGCTACACCTTC	CAWSRPGGRGYTF
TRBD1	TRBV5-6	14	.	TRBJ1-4	TGTGCCAGCAGCGAGACAGGGACAAATGAAAAACTGTTTTTT	CASSETGTNEKLFF
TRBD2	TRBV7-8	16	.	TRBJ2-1	TGTGCCAGCAGCTTAGGGGATTTACTAGCGGCAAGTGAGCAGTTCTTC	CASSLGDLLAASEQFF
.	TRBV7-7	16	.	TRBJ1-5	TGTGCCAGCAGCTTATTCGCCCCCAAGGGGAATCAGCCCCAGCATTTT	CASSLFAPKGNQPQHF
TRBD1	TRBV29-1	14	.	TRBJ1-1	TGCAGCGTTGTTGCGGGACAGGGGAACACTGAAGCTTTCTTT	CSVVAGQGNTEAFF
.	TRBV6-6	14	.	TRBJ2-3	TGTGCCAGCAGACCTAGAAGGCACACAGATACGCAGTATTTT	CASRPRRHTDTQYF
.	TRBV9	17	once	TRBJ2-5	TGTGCCAGCAGCGTAGGGAGTGGGTCAGGGGGGCAAGAGACCCAGTACTTC	CASSVGSGSGGQETQYF
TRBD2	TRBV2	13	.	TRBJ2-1	TGTGCCAGCAGTAGGAGCGGGAGAAATGAGCAGTTCTTC	CASSRSGRNEQFF
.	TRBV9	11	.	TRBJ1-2	TGTGCCAGCAGCCAAAACTATGGCTACACCTTC	CASSQNYGYTF
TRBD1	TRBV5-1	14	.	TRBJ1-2	TGCGCCAGCAGCTTCGGACAGGGAAAATATGGCTACACCTTC	CASSFGQGKYGYTF
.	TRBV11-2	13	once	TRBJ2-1	TGTGCCAGCAGCTTTGGTCAGCGCACCGAGCAGTTCTTC	CASSFGQRTEQFF
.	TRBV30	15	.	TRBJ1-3	TGTGCCTGGAGCCGGGGGTCTAGGTCTGGAAACACCATATATTTT	CAWSRGSRSGNTIYF
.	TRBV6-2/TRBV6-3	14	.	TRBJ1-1	TGTGCCAGCAGTTCCACAGGGACCTACACTGAAGCTTTCTTT	CASSSTGTYTEAFF
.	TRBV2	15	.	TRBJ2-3	TGTGCCAGCAGTGGGCAGGGGATGACCGCAGATACGCAGTATTTT	CASSGQGMTADTQYF
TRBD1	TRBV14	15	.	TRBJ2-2	TGTGCCAGCAGCTGGACAGGGCTCAACACCGGGGAGCTGTTTTTT	CASSWTGLNTGELFF
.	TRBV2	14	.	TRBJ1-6	TGTGCCAGCAGTGGGAGCGTCTTAAATTCACCCCTCCACTTT	CASSGSVLNSPLHF
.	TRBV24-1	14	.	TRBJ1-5	TGTGCCACCAGTGAGCAGGGATTACCCAGTTCCCAGCATTTT	CATSEQGLPSSQHF
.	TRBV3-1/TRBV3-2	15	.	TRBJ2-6	TGTGCCTCCCTGGATAGGGGATCCGGGGCCAACGTCCTGACTTTC	CASLDRGSGANVLTF
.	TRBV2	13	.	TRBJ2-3	TGTGCCAGCAGCTCAATGTCGGGGGATACGCAGTATTTT	CASSSMSGDTQYF
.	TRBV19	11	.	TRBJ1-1	TGTGCCAGTATATTGGGCGCTGAAGCTTTCTTT	CASILGAEAFF
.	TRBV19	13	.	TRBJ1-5	TGTGCCAGCACCGAGGCAGGCAATCAGCCCCAGCATTTT	CASTEAGNQPQHF
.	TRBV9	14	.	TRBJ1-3	TGTGCCAGCAGCGTAGAGGGAGCTGGAAACACCATATATTTT	CASSVEGAGNTIYF
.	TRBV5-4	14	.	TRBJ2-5	TGTGCCAGCAGCTTGGTTGGCCGGGGAGAGACCCAGTACTTC	CASSLVGRGETQYF
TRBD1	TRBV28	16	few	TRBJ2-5	TGTGCCAGCAGTTCCCCCGGGACAGGTTCACAAGAGACCCAGTACTTC	CASSSPGTGSQETQYF
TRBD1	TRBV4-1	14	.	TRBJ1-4	TGCGCCAGCAGCCAAGGGCAGGGGGAAGAAAAACTGTTTTTT	CASSQGQGEEKLFF
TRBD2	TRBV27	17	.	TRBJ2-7	TGTGCCAGCAGTTACATAGCGGGAGGGCCTGCTCCCTACGAGCAGTACTTC	CASSYIAGGPAPYEQYF
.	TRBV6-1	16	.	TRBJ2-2	TGTGCCAGCAGTGATTTGGGGGGGGCAAACACCGGGGAGCTGTTTTTT	CASSDLGGANTGELFF
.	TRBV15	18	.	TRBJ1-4	TGTGCCACCAGCAGAGATGGGGCGGCAGACAACTATAATGAAAAACTGTTTTTT	CATSRDGAADNYNEKLFF
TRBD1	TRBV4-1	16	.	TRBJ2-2	TGCGCCAGCAGCCCCATAGGACAGGGACGGGTCGGGGAGCTGTTTTTT	CASSPIGQGRVGELFF
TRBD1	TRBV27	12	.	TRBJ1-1	TGTGCCAGCAGTAGGACAGGGTATGAAGCTTTCTTT	CASSRTGYEAFF
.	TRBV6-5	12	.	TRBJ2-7	TGTGCCAGCAGTTACTCCGGGGGTGGCACGTACTTC	CASSYSGGGTYF
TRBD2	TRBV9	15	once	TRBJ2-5	TGTGCCAGCAGTCCAAACTATAGCGGGAGAGAGACCCAGTACTTC	CASSPNYSGRETQYF
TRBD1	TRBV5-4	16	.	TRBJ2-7	TGTGCCAGCAGCTTGGACGGCCAACAGGGGTTAGACGAGCAGTACTTC	CASSLDGQQGLDEQYF
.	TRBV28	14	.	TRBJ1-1	TGTGCCAGCAGTTTGACAGAAGGACGGACTGAAGCTTTCTTT	CASSLTEGRTEAFF
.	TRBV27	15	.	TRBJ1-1	TGTGCCAGCAGTTTCCGGAGACAGCCCGAGGCTGAAGCTTTCTTT	CASSFRRQPEAEAFF